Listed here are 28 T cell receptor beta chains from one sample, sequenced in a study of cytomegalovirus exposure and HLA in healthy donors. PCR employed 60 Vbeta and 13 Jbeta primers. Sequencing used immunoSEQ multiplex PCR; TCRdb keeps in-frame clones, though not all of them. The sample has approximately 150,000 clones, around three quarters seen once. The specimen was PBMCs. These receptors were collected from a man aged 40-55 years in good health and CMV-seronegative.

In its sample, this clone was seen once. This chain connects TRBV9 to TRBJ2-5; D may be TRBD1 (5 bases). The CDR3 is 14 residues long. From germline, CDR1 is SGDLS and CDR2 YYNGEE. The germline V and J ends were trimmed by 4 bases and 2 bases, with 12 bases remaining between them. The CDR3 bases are TGTGCCAGCAGCCCAGGGTCGTTGCAAGAGACCCAGTACTTC. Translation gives CASSPGSLQETQYF.

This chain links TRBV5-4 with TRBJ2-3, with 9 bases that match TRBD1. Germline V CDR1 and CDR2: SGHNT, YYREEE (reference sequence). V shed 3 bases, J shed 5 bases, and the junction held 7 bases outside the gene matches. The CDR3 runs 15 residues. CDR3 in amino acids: CASSSRTGEKDTQYF. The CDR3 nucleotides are TGTGCCAGCAGCTCCAGGACAGGGGAGAAAGATACGCAGTATTTT.

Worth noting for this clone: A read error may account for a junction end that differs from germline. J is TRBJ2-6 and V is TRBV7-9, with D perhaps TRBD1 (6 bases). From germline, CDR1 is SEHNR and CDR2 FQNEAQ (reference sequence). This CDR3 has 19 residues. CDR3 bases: TGTTCCAGCAGCTTAGCGTGGGACACCGACCCCTCTGGGGCCAACGTCCTGACTTTC. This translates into CSSSLAWDTDPSGANVLTF.

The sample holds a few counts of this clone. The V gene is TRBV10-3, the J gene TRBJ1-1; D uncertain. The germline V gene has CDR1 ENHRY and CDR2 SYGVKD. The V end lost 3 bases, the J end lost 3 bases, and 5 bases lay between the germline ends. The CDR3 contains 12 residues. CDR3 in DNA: TGTGCCATCAGTGATGGCTACACTGAAGCTTTCTTT. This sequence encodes CAISDGYTEAFF.

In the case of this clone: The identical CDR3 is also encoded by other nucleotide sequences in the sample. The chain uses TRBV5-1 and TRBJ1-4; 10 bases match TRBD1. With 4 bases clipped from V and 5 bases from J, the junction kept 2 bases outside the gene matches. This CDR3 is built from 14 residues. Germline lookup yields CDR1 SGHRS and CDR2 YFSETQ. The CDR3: CASSPGQGNEKLFF. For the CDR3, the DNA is TGCGCCAGCAGCCCGGGACAGGGGAATGAAAAACTGTTTTTT.

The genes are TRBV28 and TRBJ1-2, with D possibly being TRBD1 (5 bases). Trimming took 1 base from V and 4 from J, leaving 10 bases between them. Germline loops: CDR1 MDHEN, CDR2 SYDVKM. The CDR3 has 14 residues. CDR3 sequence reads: CASSLSGQAYGYTF. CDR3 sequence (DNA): TGTGCCAGCAGTTTATCCGGACAAGCCTATGGCTACACCTTC.

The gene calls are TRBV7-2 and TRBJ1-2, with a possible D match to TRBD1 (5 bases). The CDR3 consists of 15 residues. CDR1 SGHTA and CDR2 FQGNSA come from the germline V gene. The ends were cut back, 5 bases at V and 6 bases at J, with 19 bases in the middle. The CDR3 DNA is TGTGCCAGCAGCCGAGCCGCGGGGGGTTTGAATGGCTACACCTTC. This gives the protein CASSRAAGGLNGYTF.

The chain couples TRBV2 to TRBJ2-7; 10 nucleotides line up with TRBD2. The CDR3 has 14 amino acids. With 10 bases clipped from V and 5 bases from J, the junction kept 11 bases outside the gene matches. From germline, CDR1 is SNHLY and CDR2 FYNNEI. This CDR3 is CATRDSGRGDEQYV. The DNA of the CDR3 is TGTGCCACAAGGGACAGCGGGAGGGGTGACGAGCAGTACGTC.

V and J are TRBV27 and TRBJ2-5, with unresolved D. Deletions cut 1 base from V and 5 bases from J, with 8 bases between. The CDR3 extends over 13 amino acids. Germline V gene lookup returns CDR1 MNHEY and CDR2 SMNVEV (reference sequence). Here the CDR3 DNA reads TGTGCCAGCAGTTTATACTATTCGGAGACCCAGTACTTC. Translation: CASSLYYSETQYF.

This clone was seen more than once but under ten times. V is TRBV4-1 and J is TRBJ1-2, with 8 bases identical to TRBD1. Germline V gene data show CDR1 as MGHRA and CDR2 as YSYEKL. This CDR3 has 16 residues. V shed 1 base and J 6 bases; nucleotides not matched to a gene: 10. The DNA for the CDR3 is TGCGCCAGCAGCCAAGCCCGGACAGGGATTAAGCATGGCTACACCTTC. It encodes CASSQARTGIKHGYTF.

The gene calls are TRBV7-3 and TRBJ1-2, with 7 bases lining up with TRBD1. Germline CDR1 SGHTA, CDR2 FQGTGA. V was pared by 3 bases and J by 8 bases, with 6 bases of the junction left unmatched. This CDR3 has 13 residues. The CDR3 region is CASSLTGNGGYTF. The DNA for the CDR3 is TGTGCCAGCAGCTTGACAGGGAATGGCGGCTACACCTTC. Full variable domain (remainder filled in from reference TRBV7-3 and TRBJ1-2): GAGVSQTPSNKVTEKGKYVELRCDPISGHTALYWYRQSLGQGPEFLIYFQGTGAADDSGLPNDRFFAVRPEGSVSTLKIQRTERGDSAVYLCASSLTGNGGYTFGSGTRLTVV.

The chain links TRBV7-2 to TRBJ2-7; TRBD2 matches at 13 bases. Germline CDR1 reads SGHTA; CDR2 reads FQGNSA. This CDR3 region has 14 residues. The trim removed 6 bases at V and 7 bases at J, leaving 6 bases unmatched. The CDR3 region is CASRLAGGPGEQYF. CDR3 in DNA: TGTGCCAGCAGACTAGCGGGAGGGCCGGGTGAGCAGTACTTC. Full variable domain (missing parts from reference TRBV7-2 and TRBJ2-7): GAGVSQSPSNKVTEKGKDVELRCDPISGHTALYWYRQSLGQGLEFLIYFQGNSAPDKSGLPSDRFSAERTGGSVSTLTIQRTQQEDSAVYLCASRLAGGPGEQYFGPGTRLTVT.

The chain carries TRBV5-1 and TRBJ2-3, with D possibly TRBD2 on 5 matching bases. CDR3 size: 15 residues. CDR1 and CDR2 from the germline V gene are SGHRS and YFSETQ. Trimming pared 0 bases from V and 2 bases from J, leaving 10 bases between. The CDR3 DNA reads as TGCGCCAGCAGCTTGGCTCTAGCCGACACAGATACGCAGTATTTT. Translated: CASSLALADTDTQYF.

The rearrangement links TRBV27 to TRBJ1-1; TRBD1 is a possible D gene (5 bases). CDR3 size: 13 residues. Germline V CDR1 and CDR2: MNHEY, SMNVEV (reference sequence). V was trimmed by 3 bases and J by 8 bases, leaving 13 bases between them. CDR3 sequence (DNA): TGTGCCAGCAGTTTCAGAACAGGTCAGGAAGCTTTCTTT. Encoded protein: CASSFRTGQEAFF.

In DNA, the CDR3 is TGTGCCAGCAGCTTAGGAGGGACAGGGGGCAAGAACACTGAAGCTTTCTTT. This translates into CASSLGGTGGKNTEAFF. V and J are TRBV7-9 and TRBJ1-1; 12 bases are a match to TRBD1. The V segment lost 1 base and the J segment 1 base; nucleotides outside the gene matches: 4. This CDR3 comprises 17 residues. Germline V gene data show CDR1 as SEHNR and CDR2 as FQNEAQ (reference sequence).

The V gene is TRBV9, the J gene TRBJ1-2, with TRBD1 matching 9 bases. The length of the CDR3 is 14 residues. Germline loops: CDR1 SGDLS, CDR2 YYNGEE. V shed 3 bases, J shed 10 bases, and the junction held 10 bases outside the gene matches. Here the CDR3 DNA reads TGTGCCAGCAGCGAAAACAGGGGGCCGAACCTCTACACCTTC. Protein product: CASSENRGPNLYTF. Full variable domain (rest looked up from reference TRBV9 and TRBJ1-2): DSGVTQTPKHLITATGQRVTLRCSPRSGDLSVYWYQQSLDQGLQFLIQYYNGEERAKGNILERFSAQQFPDLHSELNLSSLELGDSALYFCASSENRGPNLYTFGSGTRLTVV.

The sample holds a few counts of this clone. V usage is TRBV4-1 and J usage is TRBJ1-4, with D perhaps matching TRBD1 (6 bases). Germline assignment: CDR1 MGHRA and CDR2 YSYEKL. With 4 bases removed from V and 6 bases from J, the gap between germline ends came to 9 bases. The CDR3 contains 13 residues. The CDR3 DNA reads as TGCGCCAGCAGCCTACGGACAGATGAAAAACTGTTTTTT. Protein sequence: CASSLRTDEKLFF.

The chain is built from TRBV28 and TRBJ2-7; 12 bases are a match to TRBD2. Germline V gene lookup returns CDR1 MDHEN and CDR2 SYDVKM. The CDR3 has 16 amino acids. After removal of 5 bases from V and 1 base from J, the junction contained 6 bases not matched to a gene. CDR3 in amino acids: CASSVTSGRASYEQYF. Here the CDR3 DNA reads TGTGCCAGCAGTGTGACTAGCGGGAGAGCGTCCTACGAGCAGTACTTC.

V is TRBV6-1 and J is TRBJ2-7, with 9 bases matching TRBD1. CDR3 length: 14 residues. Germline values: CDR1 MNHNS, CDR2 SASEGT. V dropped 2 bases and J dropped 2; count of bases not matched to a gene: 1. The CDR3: CASSEYRGPYEQYF. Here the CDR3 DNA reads TGTGCCAGCAGTGAATACAGGGGGCCCTACGAGCAGTACTTC.

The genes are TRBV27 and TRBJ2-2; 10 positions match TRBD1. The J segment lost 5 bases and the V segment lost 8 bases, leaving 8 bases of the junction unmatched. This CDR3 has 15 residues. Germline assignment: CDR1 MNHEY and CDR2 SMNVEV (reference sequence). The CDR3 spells CASGRTGGWTGELFF. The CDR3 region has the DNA TGTGCCAGCGGGAGGACAGGGGGGTGGACCGGGGAGCTGTTTTTT.

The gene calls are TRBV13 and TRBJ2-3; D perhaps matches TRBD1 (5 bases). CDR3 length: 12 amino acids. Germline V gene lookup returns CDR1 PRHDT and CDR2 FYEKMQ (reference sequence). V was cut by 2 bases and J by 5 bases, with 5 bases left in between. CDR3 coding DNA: TGTGCCAGCAGCTTACAGGGAGATACGCAGTATTTT. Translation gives CASSLQGDTQYF.

CDR3 residues: CASSQGVGSSSYEQYF. The CDR3 coding sequence is TGCGCCAGCAGCCAGGGCGTTGGGTCGAGCTCCTACGAGCAGTACTTC. The rearrangement joins TRBV4-1 to TRBJ2-7; no firm D call. The CDR3 has 16 amino acids. Trimming removed 3 bases from V and 0 bases from J, with 15 bases in between. Looked up from germline, CDR1 is MGHRA and CDR2 is YSYEKL.

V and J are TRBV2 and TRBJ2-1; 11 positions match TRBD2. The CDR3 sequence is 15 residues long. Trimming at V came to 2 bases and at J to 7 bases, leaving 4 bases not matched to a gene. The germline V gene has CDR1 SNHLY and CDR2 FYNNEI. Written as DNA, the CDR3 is TGTGCCAGCAGTGAACCCCTAGCGGGGGGAAATGAGCAGTTCTTC. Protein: CASSEPLAGGNEQFF.

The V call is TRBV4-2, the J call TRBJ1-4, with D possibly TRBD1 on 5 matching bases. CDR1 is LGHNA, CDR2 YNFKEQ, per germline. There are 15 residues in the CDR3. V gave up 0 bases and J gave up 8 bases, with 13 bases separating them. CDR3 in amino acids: CASSQDTSGGEKLFF. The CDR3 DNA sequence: TGTGCCAGCAGCCAAGATACGTCGGGGGGGGAAAAACTGTTTTTT.

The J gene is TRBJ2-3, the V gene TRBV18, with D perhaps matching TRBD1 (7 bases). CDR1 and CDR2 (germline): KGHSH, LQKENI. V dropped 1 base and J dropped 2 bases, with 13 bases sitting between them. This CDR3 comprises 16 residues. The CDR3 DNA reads TGTGCCAGCTCACCACGGGCGGGACAGCACACAGATACGCAGTATTTT. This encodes CASSPRAGQHTDTQYF.

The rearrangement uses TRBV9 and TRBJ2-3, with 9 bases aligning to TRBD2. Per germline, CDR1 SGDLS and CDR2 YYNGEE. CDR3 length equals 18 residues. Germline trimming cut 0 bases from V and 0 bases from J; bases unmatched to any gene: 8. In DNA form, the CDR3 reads TGTGCCAGCAGCGTAGATCGGCGGGAGGGCCGAAGCACAGATACGCAGTATTTT. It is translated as CASSVDRREGRSTDTQYF. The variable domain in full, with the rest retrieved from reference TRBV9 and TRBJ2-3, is DSGVTQTPKHLITATGQRVTLRCSPRSGDLSVYWYQQSLDQGLQFLIQYYNGEERAKGNILERFSAQQFPDLHSELNLSSLELGDSALYFCASSVDRREGRSTDTQYFGPGTRLTVL.

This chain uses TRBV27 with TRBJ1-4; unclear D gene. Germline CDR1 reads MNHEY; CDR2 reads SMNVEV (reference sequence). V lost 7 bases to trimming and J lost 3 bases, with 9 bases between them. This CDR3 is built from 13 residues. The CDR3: CASTRIPNEKLFF. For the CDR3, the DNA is TGTGCCAGCACCAGAATACCTAATGAAAAACTGTTTTTT.

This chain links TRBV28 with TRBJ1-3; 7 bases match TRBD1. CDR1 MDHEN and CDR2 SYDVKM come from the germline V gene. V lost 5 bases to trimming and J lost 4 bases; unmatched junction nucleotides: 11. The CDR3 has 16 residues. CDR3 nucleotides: TGTGCCAGCAGTATCCACAGGGGAAAGCCCGGAAACACCATATATTTT. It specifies CASSIHRGKPGNTIYF.